Listed below are T cell receptor beta chains from one sample, sequenced in a study of OX40 agonist ivuxolimab in advanced cancers. Some clones are missing from TCRdb's copy, which holds only in-frame ones; the method was immunoSEQ multiplex PCR. The sample carries tens of thousands of clones, under 90% recorded once. The sequenced sample was CD4+ or CD8+ T cells sorted from blood, obtained in a trial of the OX40 agonist ivuxolimab. These receptors all come from an adult with an advanced solid tumor such as melanoma, head and neck, liver or kidney cancer. CDR3s include the opening cysteine and the closing phenylalanine or tryptophan. The order of the fields is J gene, CDR3 length, D gene, V gene, CDR3 DNA, CDR3 protein. A D gene is named only where the DNA matches it firmly.

TRBJ2-1 | 16 | TRBD2 | TRBV11-2 | TGTGCCAGCAGCTTACTTCTAGCGGGGGTGTACAATGAGCAGTTCTTC | CASSLLLAGVYNEQFF
TRBJ2-1 | 15 | TRBD2 | TRBV12-5 | TGTGCTAGTGGTCAGGCGGGACTAGCGGACAATGAGCAGTTCTTC | CASGQAGLADNEQFF
TRBJ2-7 | 14 | - | TRBV10-3 | TGTGCCATCTCGGACTACCAACCCCTCGACGAGCAGTACTTC | CAISDYQPLDEQYF
TRBJ2-2 | 13 | - | TRBV27 | TGTGCCAGCAGTGCCTCGAGAACCGGGGAGCTGTTTTTT | CASSASRTGELFF
TRBJ1-5 | 16 | - | TRBV10-1 | TGCGCCAGCGGGACGAAGCGCTGTGTTGGGAATCAGCCCCAGCATTTT | CASGTKRCVGNQPQHF
TRBJ2-5 | 10 | - | TRBV20-1 | TGCAGTGCTAGGACCGAGACCCAGTACTTC | CSARTETQYF
TRBJ2-4 | 14 | TRBD1 | TRBV7-9 | TGTGCCAGCAGCCCTGGGACAGGGAGGAACATTCAGTACTTC | CASSPGTGRNIQYF
TRBJ1-2 | 12 | - | TRBV7-6 | TGTGCCAGCAGCCCCCGTGGGTTGGGCTACACCTTC | CASSPRGLGYTF
TRBJ1-2 | 14 | - | TRBV10-3 | TGTGCCATCTGGGGGGGGCTAGACGACTATGGCTACACCTTC | CAIWGGLDDYGYTF
TRBJ2-3 | 15 | TRBD2 | TRBV5-1 | TGCGCCAGCTCAGAACTAGCGGGAGAACCAGATACGCAGTATTTT | CASSELAGEPDTQYF
TRBJ2-1 | 15 | - | TRBV10-3 | TGTGCCATCAGTGACAGGGTTATTGTTGGCGATGAGCAGTTCTTC | CAISDRVIVGDEQFF
TRBJ2-1 | 15 | TRBD2 | TRBV7-8 | TGTGCCAGCAGCTCCCTAGCGGGAGGGGACAATGAGCAGTTCTTC | CASSSLAGGDNEQFF
TRBJ1-1 | 18 | - | TRBV27 | TGTGCCAGCAGTTTATTGGGGGTTAGGGGGAGTGAGAACACTGAAGCTTTCTTT | CASSLLGVRGSENTEAFF